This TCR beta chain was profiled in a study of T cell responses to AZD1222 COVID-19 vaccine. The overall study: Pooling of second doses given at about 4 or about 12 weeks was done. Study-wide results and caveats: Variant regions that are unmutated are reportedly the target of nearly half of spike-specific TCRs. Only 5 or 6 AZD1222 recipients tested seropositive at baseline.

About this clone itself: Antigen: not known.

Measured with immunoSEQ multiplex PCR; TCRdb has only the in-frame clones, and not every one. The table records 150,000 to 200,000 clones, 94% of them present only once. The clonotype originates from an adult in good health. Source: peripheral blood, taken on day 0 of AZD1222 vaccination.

The CDR3 DNA follows: TGCGCCAGCAGTGAGGGAGAGGGTCGTGACAGCCTTTTTAATTCACCCCTCCACTTT. Translation: CASSEGEGRDSLFNSPLHF. The gene calls are TRBV10-1 and TRBJ1-6; D may be TRBD1 (5 bases). The germline V and J ends were trimmed by 2 bases and 6 bases, with 23 bases remaining between them. Looked up from germline, CDR1 is WNHNN and CDR2 is SYGVQD (reference sequence). This CDR3 spans 19 amino acids.